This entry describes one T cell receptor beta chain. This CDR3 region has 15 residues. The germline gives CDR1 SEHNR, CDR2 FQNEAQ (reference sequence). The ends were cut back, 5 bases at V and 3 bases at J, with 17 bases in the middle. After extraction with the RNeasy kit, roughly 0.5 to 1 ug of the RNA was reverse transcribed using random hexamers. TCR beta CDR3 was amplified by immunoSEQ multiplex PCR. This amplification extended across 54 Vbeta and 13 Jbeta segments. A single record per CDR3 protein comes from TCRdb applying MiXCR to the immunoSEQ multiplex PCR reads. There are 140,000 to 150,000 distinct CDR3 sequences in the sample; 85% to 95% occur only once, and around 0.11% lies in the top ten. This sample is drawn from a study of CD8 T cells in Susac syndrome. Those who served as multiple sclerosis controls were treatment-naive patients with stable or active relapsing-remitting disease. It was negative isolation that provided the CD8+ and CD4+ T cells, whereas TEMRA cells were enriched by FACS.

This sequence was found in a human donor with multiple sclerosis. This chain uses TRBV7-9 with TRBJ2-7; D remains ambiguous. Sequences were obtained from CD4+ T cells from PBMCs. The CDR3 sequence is CASSPVGKRDYEQYF. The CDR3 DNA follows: TGTGCCAGCAGCCCGGTGGGAAAACGAGACTACGAGCAGTACTTC.